The present entry profiles one T cell receptor (beta chain) with its context. Its specific antigen is unknown. Per-base quality was not reported, and no clone a single base away is much larger than it. CDR1 and CDR2, per the germline V gene, are KGHSH and LQKENI. At the junction V is shortened by 4 bases and J by 5 bases, with 7 bases in between. The CDR3 runs 12 amino acids, cysteine and phenylalanine included. The DNA shown is the 36-base CDR3, in frame from base 1. This entry belongs to a study of blood T cell repertoires in COVID-19 (dated by TCRdb to about 2020). The study in broad terms: The collaborator samples originated in the United States, Italy and Spain and spanned the acute and convalescent phases of COVID-19. The material from the prospective study consisted of cDNA or gDNA derived from T cells, B-cell-depleted T cells, or PBMCs. Subjects who had been exposed to COVID-19, were actively infected with it, or had recovered from it provided the deeply sampled blood TCRbeta repertoires that made up the dataset. A freely available public database, intended as a resource for researchers studying the immune response to SARS-CoV-2, is where the repertoires were released. The samples were drawn from the first 160 participants of the ongoing ImmuneRACE study and from more than 1,000 subjects provided by 6 global collaborators. Nearly every sample came with metadata listing a de-identified subject ID, COVID-19 status, age in years and sex. Where available, HLA class I and class II types were taken from metadata supplied by the sample provider and were not determined by assay-based typing. Results and caveats for the whole study, not just this receptor: How much clinical and demographic metadata was included differed by source and by participant, and the metadata was provided uncurated.

TCRbeta CDR3 regions were amplified from genomic DNA by means of the immunoSEQ Assay, a bias-controlled multiplex PCR. On the study's bioinformatics: The number of nucleated cells in each sample was estimated by amplification of reference gene primers within the assay. To quantify the absolute abundance of each unique TCRbeta CDR3 rearrangement, sequence reads were collapsed and filtered. For each sample, productive Simpson clonality was calculated by taking the square root of Simpson's diversity index across productive rearrangements. Sourced from immuneACCESS, this table was stored by TCRdb with only in-frame sequences that have V and J called. A share of the clones is absent; for the studies checked, an unresolved V gene accounts for under half, and the remainder has no known explanation. V and J calls and clone size come straight from that table; D and trimming were deduced from the DNA. Present in this sample are about 230,000 clones, roughly 76% of which were seen just once. The ten largest clonotypes hold 7.5% to 8% of the sample.

In Seattle, one collaborating source enrolled patients while the infection was active and tracked those patients longitudinally over the course of disease. Whole blood was collected in K2EDTA tubes by collaborating institutions according to the institutions' own protocols. For TCRbeta analysis, collaborators shipped samples in one of three forms: frozen whole blood, isolated PBMCs, or DNA extracted from either of those sample types. The chain employs TRBV18 and TRBJ2-3; no D gene is confidently identified. The source is a woman of 80 years or more with COVID-19, enrolled during active disease. The sequenced material came from peripheral blood. The CDR3 reads as follows: CASSLSKDTQYF. The nucleotide sequence is TGTGCCAGCTCACTTAGTAAAGATACGCAGTATTTT.